This T cell receptor beta chain is from a study of identical twins. TCRdb re-derived calls from the 5' RACE reads in MiXCR, one entry per CDR3 protein. This table has 250,000 or so distinct CDR3 sequences, roughly 13% appearing once. This clonotype occurred a few times. This CDR3 spans 18 amino acids. V dropped 3 bases and J dropped 1; count of bases not matched to a gene: 9. CDR1 is SGHNT and CDR2 is YYREEE in the germline V gene (reference sequence). The same data also went into a second study, on yellow fever vaccine responses in identical twins.

This receptor was identified in a woman in her late teens or twenties in good health. The chain links TRBV5-4 to TRBJ2-6; TRBD1 matches 8 bases. What was sequenced was memory (CD45RO+) T cells sorted from blood. The CDR3 bases are TGTGCCAGCAGCTCACCAAGGACAGGGTATTCTGGGGCCAACGTCCTGACTTTC. As protein: CASSSPRTGYSGANVLTF.